The source of this T cell receptor beta chain is a study of shared clonotypes between healthy human individuals. CD8 cells regarded as naive lacked CD45RO, were positively chosen for CCR7, and omitted terminally differentiated effector memory CD45RA+ cells. Each donor was a Caucasian adult residing in Nashville, Tennessee. A word on this clone: What it binds is unknown.

Whole-study findings and limits: Across subsets, estimated richness was generally greater for naive than for memory populations. It was expected that sequencing depth would affect clonotype sharing among donors.

Assay used: immunoSEQ multiplex PCR; TCRdb lists only in-frame clones, some missing. The table includes millions of clones, less than 95% detected once. Germline V gene data show CDR1 as GTSNPN and CDR2 as SVGIG (reference sequence). The CDR3 extends over 13 amino acids. V gave up 1 base and J gave up 7 bases; unmatched junction bases: 1. The chain recombines TRBV30 with TRBJ1-4, with 9 bases fitting TRBD1. The sample was naive CD8+ T cells sorted from blood. The sequence was collected from a man between 18 and 35 years old in good health. DNA for the CDR3: TGTGCCTGGAGTGGACAGGGGGTTGAAAAACTGTTTTTT. Its translation: CAWSGQGVEKLFF.